The 21 T cell receptor beta chains presented below share a single source sample, sequenced in a study of blood T cell repertoires in COVID-19. The protocol was immunoSEQ multiplex PCR, while the TCRdb copy is restricted to in-frame clones and leaves out a portion. Of 60,000 to 80,000 clones listed, 70% to 90% are singletons. Source material: peripheral blood. The receptors come from a man in his 70s with acute or convalescent COVID-19.

The chain joins TRBV19 to TRBJ2-2; TRBD1 agrees at 9 bases. The ends lost 10 bases at V and 4 bases at J; junction bases unmatched: 7. This CDR3 has 14 amino acids. Germline assignment: CDR1 LNHDA and CDR2 SQIVND (reference sequence). The chain's CDR3 is CATGTGFGTGELFF. CDR3 sequence (DNA): TGTGCCACCGGGACAGGGTTTGGCACCGGGGAGCTGTTTTTT.

The chain recombines TRBV6-6 with TRBJ1-5; TRBD1 is a possible D gene (6 bases). The CDR3 is made up of 13 amino acids. Per germline, CDR1 MNHNY and CDR2 SVGAGI (reference sequence). Trimming pared 6 bases from V and 4 bases from J, leaving 10 bases between. CDR3 region: CASSPTGNQPQHF. Here the CDR3 DNA reads TGTGCCAGCAGCCCAACAGGGAATCAGCCCCAGCATTTT.

The chain is built from TRBV19 and TRBJ2-5, with D possibly TRBD2 on 5 matching bases. V shed 5 bases and J shed 3 bases, with 16 bases lying between them. Germline V gene lookup returns CDR1 LNHDA and CDR2 SQIVND (reference sequence). The CDR3 runs to 15 residues. The CDR3 here is CASSPQLGWEETQYF. CDR3 coding DNA: TGTGCCAGTAGTCCACAACTAGGTTGGGAAGAGACCCAGTACTTC.

The chain uses TRBV19 and TRBJ1-4; 9 nucleotides agree with TRBD1. V lost 3 bases, J lost 7 bases, and 3 bases stayed unmatched. Germline values: CDR1 LNHDA, CDR2 SQIVND (reference sequence). The CDR3 totals 14 residues. CDR3 bases: TGTGCCAGTAGTATTGGGACAGGGTTTGAAAAACTGTTTTTT. Translating gives CASSIGTGFEKLFF.

J is TRBJ2-7 and V is TRBV7-9, with a possible D match to TRBD1 (6 bases). Trimming took off 4 bases at V and 3 bases at J, with 16 bases between the two ends. This CDR3 spans 15 amino acids. CDR1 is SEHNR, CDR2 FQNEAQ, per germline (reference sequence). The DNA for the CDR3 is TGTGCCAGCAGCTCGGGGCAGGGGCGTCTCTACGAGCAGTACTTC. Its protein product is CASSSGQGRLYEQYF.

This clone is a singleton in its sample. V gene TRBV5-1 combines with J gene TRBJ2-1, with D possibly TRBD1 on 6 matching bases. The CDR3 contains 13 residues. Germline V gene sequence: CDR1 SGHRS, CDR2 YFSETQ. V gave up 6 bases and J gave up 7 bases, with 14 bases separating them. The CDR3 protein is CASNRAGENEQFF. The CDR3 nucleotides are TGCGCCAGCAATCGTGCAGGGGAAAATGAGCAGTTCTTC.

In its sample, this clone was seen once. This chain connects TRBV19 to TRBJ1-2; 12 bases fit TRBD1. CDR1 and CDR2 from the germline V gene are LNHDA and SQIVND (reference sequence). V shed 7 bases and J 8 bases; nucleotides not matched to a gene: 11. This CDR3 region has 15 residues. This CDR3 reads CASTTPGTGGEGYTF. The DNA for the CDR3 is TGTGCCAGTACTACACCCGGGACAGGGGGCGAAGGCTACACCTTC.

The V gene is TRBV5-4, the J gene TRBJ1-2, with a tentative D call TRBD1 (5 bases). CDR1 SGHNT and CDR2 YYREEE come from the germline V gene (reference sequence). The CDR3 has 13 residues. V lost 0 bases and J 2 bases, leaving 5 bases between the germline ends. DNA for the CDR3: TGTGCCAGCAGCTTGGGACAGAACTATGGCTACACCTTC. This encodes CASSLGQNYGYTF.

This clone was seen only once. The chain uses TRBV5-5 and TRBJ2-6; 9 nucleotides line up with TRBD1. The J segment lost 10 bases and the V segment lost 4 bases, leaving 9 bases of the junction unmatched. Per the germline V gene, CDR1 is SGHKS and CDR2 is YYEKEE (reference sequence). This CDR3 region has 15 residues. CDR3 sequence (DNA): TGTGCCAGCAGCACTGCCGGGACAGGGAATAACGTCCTGACTTTC. Translated, it gives CASSTAGTGNNVLTF.

The chain is built from TRBV6-5 and TRBJ1-1; tentative D call: TRBD1 (5 bases). There are 12 residues in the CDR3. The V gene lost 7 bases and the J gene lost 2 bases, with 8 bases spanning the gap. In germline, CDR1 is MNHEY, CDR2 SVGAGI. The CDR3, as DNA: TGTGCCAGCATAAGGGGTAACACTGAAGCTTTCTTT. Protein: CASIRGNTEAFF.

This clone was detected only once. The chain employs TRBV28 and TRBJ1-2; 10 bases fit TRBD1. The CDR3 has 14 residues. The V and J ends lost 4 bases and 4 bases, in that order; junction bases with no gene match: 3. The V gene's germline CDR1 is MDHEN and CDR2 SYDVKM. Here the CDR3 DNA reads TGTGCCAGCAGTTGGACAGGGGGTAGCTATGGCTACACCTTC. This encodes CASSWTGGSYGYTF.

The chain links TRBV7-6 to TRBJ1-2; the D is unclear. Trimming left V 4 bases short and J 4 bases short, with 7 bases between. The CDR3 has 12 residues. The germline CDR1 and CDR2 sequences are SGHVS and FNYEAQ. The CDR3 sequence: CASSSDTYGYTF. CDR3 sequence (DNA): TGTGCCAGCAGCTCTGACACCTATGGCTACACCTTC.

This chain uses TRBV19 with TRBJ1-6, with 9 bases identical to TRBD1. CDR1 and CDR2 from the germline V gene are LNHDA and SQIVND (reference sequence). J was trimmed by 10 bases and V by 3 bases; bases with no gene match: 10. The CDR3 totals 16 residues. The CDR3 spells CASSMGAGQGTSPLHF. CDR3 DNA: TGTGCCAGTAGTATGGGAGCCGGACAGGGGACCTCACCCCTCCACTTT.

The CDR3 here is CASGGTGGTGELFF. CDR3 nucleotides: TGCGCCAGCGGTGGGACAGGTGGAACCGGGGAGCTGTTTTTT. The V and J genes are TRBV5-1 and TRBJ2-2, with 8 bases identical to TRBD1. The V gene end was trimmed by 7 bases and the J gene end by 5 bases; junction bases not matched to a gene: 7. There are 14 residues in the CDR3. Germline V gene sequence: CDR1 SGHRS, CDR2 YFSETQ.

The chain has TRBV5-6 and TRBJ1-2; maybe TRBD1 (5 bases). Per the germline V gene, CDR1 is SGHDT and CDR2 is YYEEEE. This CDR3 comprises 14 residues. V lost 0 bases, J lost 4 bases, and 10 bases lay in between. CDR3: CASSLDRPLYGYTF. The CDR3 nucleotides are TGTGCCAGCAGCTTGGACAGGCCGCTCTATGGCTACACCTTC.

The gene calls are TRBV2 and TRBJ2-5, with 9 nucleotides matching TRBD1. The germline V gene encodes CDR1 SNHLY and CDR2 FYNNEI. This CDR3 comprises 13 residues. V lost 11 bases, J lost 2 bases, and 6 bases stayed unmatched. This CDR3 is CAGGQGLQETQYF. DNA of the CDR3: TGTGCCGGGGGACAGGGCCTTCAAGAGACCCAGTACTTC.

The CDR3 bases are TGTGCCAGCAGTCTTCAGGTGAACACTGAAGCTTTCTTT. Translated, it gives CASSLQVNTEAFF. V is TRBV14 and J is TRBJ1-1; D not resolved. The V gene lost 6 bases and the J gene lost 0 bases, with 8 bases spanning the gap. In germline, CDR1 is SGHDN, CDR2 FVKESK. The CDR3 length is 13 residues.

The V and J genes are TRBV19 and TRBJ2-1, with 7 bases identical to TRBD1. There are 16 residues in the CDR3. The germline gives CDR1 LNHDA, CDR2 SQIVND (reference sequence). V was clipped by 2 bases and J by 0 bases; unmatched bases: 4. CDR3: CASSIRTGNSYNEQFF. Here the CDR3 DNA reads TGTGCCAGTAGTATACGGACAGGAAACTCCTACAATGAGCAGTTCTTC.

The gene calls are TRBV28 and TRBJ2-1; D is possibly TRBD2 (7 bases). With 7 bases removed from V and 10 bases from J, the gap between germline ends came to 17 bases. Germline loops: CDR1 MDHEN, CDR2 SYDVKM. The CDR3 length is 13 residues. CDR3 residues: CASILRGAGEQFF. The CDR3 region has the DNA TGTGCCAGCATCCTCCGGGGGGCGGGGGAGCAGTTCTTC.

J is TRBJ2-7 and V is TRBV27; 9 bases fit TRBD2. Germline CDR1 is MNHEY and CDR2 is SMNVEV (reference sequence). This CDR3 region has 17 residues. Trimming cost V 0 bases and J 6 bases; bases outside gene matches: 12. This CDR3 is CASSLSLSGSRSSEQYF. DNA of the CDR3: TGTGCCAGCAGTTTATCGCTTAGCGGGAGTAGATCATCCGAGCAGTACTTC.

The chain carries TRBV27 and TRBJ1-1; 7 bases are shared with TRBD1. The ends lost 5 bases at V and 2 bases at J; junction bases unmatched: 5. Germline loops: CDR1 MNHEY, CDR2 SMNVEV (reference sequence). This CDR3 has 14 residues. The CDR3 reads CASSQGQRNTEAFF. The CDR3 DNA sequence: TGTGCCAGCAGTCAGGGACAGCGAAACACTGAAGCTTTCTTT.